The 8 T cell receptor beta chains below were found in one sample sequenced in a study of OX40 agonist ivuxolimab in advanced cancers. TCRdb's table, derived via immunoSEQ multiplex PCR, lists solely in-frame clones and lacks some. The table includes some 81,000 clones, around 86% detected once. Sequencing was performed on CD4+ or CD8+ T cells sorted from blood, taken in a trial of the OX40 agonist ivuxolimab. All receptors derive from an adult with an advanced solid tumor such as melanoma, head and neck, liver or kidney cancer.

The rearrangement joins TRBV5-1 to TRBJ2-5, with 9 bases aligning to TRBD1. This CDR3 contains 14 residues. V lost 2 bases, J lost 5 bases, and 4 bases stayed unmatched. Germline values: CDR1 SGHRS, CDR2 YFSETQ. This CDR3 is CASSLQGALETQYF. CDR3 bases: TGCGCCAGCAGCTTACAGGGGGCTTTGGAGACCCAGTACTTC.

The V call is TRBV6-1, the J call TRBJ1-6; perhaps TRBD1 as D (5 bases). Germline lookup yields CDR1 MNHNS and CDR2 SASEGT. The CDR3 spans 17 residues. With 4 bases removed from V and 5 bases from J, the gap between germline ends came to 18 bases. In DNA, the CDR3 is TGTGCCAGCAGTGGTAGTTCGGGACGGTCGAATAATTCACCCCTCCACTTT. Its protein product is CASSGSSGRSNNSPLHF.

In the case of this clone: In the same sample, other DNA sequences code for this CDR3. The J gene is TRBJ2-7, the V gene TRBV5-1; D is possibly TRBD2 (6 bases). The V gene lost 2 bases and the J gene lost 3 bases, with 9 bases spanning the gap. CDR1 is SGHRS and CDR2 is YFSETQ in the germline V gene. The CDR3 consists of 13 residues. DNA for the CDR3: TGCGCCAGCAGCTTCGGGGGTTTCTACGAGCAGTACTTC. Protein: CASSFGGFYEQYF.

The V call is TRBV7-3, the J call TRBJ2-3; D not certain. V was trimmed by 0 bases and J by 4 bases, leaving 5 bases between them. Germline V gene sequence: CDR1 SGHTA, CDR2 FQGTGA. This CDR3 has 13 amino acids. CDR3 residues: CASSLTGPDTQYF. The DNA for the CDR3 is TGTGCCAGCAGCTTAACGGGCCCAGATACGCAGTATTTT.

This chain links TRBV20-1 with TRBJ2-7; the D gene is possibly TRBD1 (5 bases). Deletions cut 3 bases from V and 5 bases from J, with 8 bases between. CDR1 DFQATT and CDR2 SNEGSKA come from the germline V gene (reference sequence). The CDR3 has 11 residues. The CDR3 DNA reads TGCAGTGCTAGTGTGACAGACGAGCAGTACTTC. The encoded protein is CSASVTDEQYF.

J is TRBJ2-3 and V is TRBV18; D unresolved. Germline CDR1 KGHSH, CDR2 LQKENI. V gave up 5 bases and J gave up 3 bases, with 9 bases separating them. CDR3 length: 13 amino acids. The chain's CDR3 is CASSSPSTDTQYF. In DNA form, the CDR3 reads TGTGCCAGCTCATCGCCCTCAACAGATACGCAGTATTTT.

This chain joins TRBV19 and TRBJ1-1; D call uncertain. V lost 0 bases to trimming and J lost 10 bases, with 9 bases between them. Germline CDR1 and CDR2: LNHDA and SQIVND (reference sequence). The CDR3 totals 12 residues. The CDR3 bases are TGTGCCAGTAGTATAGAATACCCCCCAGCTTTCTTT. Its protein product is CASSIEYPPAFF.

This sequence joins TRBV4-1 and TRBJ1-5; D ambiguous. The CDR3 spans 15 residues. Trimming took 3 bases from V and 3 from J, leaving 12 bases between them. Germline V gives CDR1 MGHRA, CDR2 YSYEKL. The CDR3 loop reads CASSHGGMDNQPQHF. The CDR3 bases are TGCGCCAGCAGCCATGGAGGAATGGACAATCAGCCCCAGCATTTT.